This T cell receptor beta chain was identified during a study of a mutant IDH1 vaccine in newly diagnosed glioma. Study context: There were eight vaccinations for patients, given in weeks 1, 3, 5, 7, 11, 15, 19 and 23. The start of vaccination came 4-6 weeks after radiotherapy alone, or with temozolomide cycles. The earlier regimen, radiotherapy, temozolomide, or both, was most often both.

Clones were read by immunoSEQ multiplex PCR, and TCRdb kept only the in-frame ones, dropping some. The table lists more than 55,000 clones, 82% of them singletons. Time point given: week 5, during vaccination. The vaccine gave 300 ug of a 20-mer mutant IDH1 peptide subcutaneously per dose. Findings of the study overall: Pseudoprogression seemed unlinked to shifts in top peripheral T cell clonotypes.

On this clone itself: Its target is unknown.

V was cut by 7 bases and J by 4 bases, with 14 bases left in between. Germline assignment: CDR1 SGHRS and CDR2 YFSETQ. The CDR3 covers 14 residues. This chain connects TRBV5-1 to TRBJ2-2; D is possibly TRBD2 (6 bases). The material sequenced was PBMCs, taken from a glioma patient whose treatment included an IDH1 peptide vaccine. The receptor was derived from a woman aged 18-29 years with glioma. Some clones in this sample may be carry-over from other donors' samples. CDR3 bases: TGCGCCAGCCATTCCGGGACTGTCACCGGGGAGCTGTTTTTT. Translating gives CASHSGTVTGELFF.